The clone carrying this T cell receptor (beta chain) showed up just a few times. This record comes from a study of blood T cells in healthy people across ages. The authors ran a second PCR of about 6 to 11 cycles using a sample-barcoded 5' primer and a J-beta primer mix. TCRdb reanalysed the 5' RACE reads using MiXCR and keeps one entry per CDR3 protein. The table lists about 840,000 distinct CDR3 sequences, under 35% of them singletons. The V gene's germline CDR1 is LNHNV and CDR2 YYDKDF (reference sequence). The CDR3 contains 15 residues. Trimming cost V 4 bases and J 3 bases, with 14 bases left between them. These data also featured in a second study, about T cells of mothers and their children.

The clonotype comes from a middle-aged woman in good health. This chain uses TRBV15 with TRBJ2-3; D possibly corresponds to TRBD2 (6 bases). Source material: blood. This CDR3 reads CATSNYGGETDTQYF. Written as DNA, the CDR3 is TGTGCCACCAGCAACTACGGGGGAGAGACAGATACGCAGTATTTT. The full variable domain, its missing parts supplied by reference TRBV15 and TRBJ2-3, is DAMVIQNPRYQVTQFGKPVTLSCSQTLNHNVMYWYQQKSSQAPKLLFHYYDKDFNNEADTPDNFQSRRPNTSFCFLDIRSPGLGDTAMYLCATSNYGGETDTQYFGPGTRLTVL.